A selection of T cell receptor beta chains follows, all from one sample in a study of PD-1 blockade in classical Hodgkin lymphoma. Using immunoSEQ multiplex PCR, the repertoire was profiled, and TCRdb retains in-frame clones only, with some absent. In the table there are 6,500 to 7,500 clones, 60% to 85% of which are singletons. This material consisted of peripheral blood mononuclear cells (PBMCs), taken before the second cycle of nivolumab. The receptor set was obtained from a human donor with classical Hodgkin lymphoma. CDR3s include the opening cysteine and the closing phenylalanine or tryptophan. Each record gives: J gene, D gene, clone size, V gene, CDR3 DNA, CDR3 protein. A D gene is named only where the DNA matches it firmly. Some rows mark clone size as missing; the rest say once, few, many or name a class of expanded clone.

>TRBJ2-1|TRBD1|-|TRBV28
TGTGCCAGCAGTACAGGACAGGGCTACAATGAGCAGTTCTTC
CASSTGQGYNEQFF
>TRBJ2-7|TRBD2|-|TRBV10-3
TGTGCCACCCTGACTAGCGGGACCTACGAGCAGTACTTC
CATLTSGTYEQYF
>TRBJ2-1|-|once|TRBV7-9
TGTGCCAGCAGCTTAATCCATGAGCAGTTCTTC
CASSLIHEQFF
>TRBJ2-2|TRBD2|-|TRBV7-9
TGTGCCAGCAGCGCAGCGGGACTAGCGGACCTGAACACCGGGGAGCTGTTTTTT
CASSAAGLADLNTGELFF
>TRBJ1-4|-|-|TRBV15
TGTGCCACCAGTGAAGTCCTGCGTCTCCTAGTCGACAATGAAAAACTGTTTTTT
CATSEVLRLLVDNEKLFF
>TRBJ2-1|TRBD1|few|TRBV7-8
TGTGCCAGCAGCCAGCTCGGGACAGGGCATGAGCAGTTCTTC
CASSQLGTGHEQFF
>TRBJ2-1|TRBD1|-|TRBV2
TGTGCCAGCAGCCGTATCCCGGGACAGCGCTACAATGAGCAGTTCTTC
CASSRIPGQRYNEQFF
>TRBJ2-1|-|-|TRBV5-1
TGCGCCAGCAGCTTGGGTCCAGGATCCTACAATGAGCAGTTCTTC
CASSLGPGSYNEQFF
>TRBJ1-6|-|-|TRBV6-5
TGTGCCAGCAGTTACTCGCAGGGTGGTTCACCCCTCCACTTT
CASSYSQGGSPLHF
>TRBJ2-4|-|-|TRBV27
TGTGCCAGCAGTTATGAGAGGGGCAAAAACATTCAGTACTTC
CASSYERGKNIQYF
>TRBJ2-1|-|-|TRBV15
TGTGCCACCACGGCGGGGTGGCCCCACAATGAGCAGTTCTTC
CATTAGWPHNEQFF
>TRBJ2-3|TRBD2|-|TRBV25-1
TGTGCCAGCAGTGAAGGCTCGGGACTAGCGTCCACAGATACGCAGTATTTT
CASSEGSGLASTDTQYF
>TRBJ2-5|-|-|TRBV7-6
TGTGCCAGCAGCTTAGCAGGGGAAAGTGGAGAGACCCAGTACTTC
CASSLAGESGETQYF
>TRBJ1-1|-|once|TRBV11-2
TGTGCCAGCAGCTTCACAGGGACTGAAGCTTTCTTT
CASSFTGTEAFF
>TRBJ1-2|-|-|TRBV5-1
TGCGCCAGCAGCTTTAACCGGGACGGTCTCTATGGCTACACCTTC
CASSFNRDGLYGYTF
>TRBJ1-4|-|-|TRBV28
TGTGCCAGCAGTCCCGGGACGCCTAATGAAAAACTGTTTTTT
CASSPGTPNEKLFF
>TRBJ2-6|TRBD1|once|TRBV28
TGTGCCAGCAGTTTAGAGACAGGGGAATCTGGGGCCAACGTCCTGACTTTC
CASSLETGESGANVLTF
>TRBJ2-3|-|-|TRBV19
TGTGCCAGTAGTATCGGGCTAGTCTCCACAGATACGCAGTATTTT
CASSIGLVSTDTQYF
>TRBJ2-3|-|-|TRBV28
TGTGCCAGCAGTTTATCAGGGGGGACAGATACGCAGTATTTT
CASSLSGGTDTQYF
>TRBJ1-4|TRBD1|-|TRBV7-9
TGTGCCAGCAGTAACCGGGACAGGGTGGATGAAAAACTGTTTTTT
CASSNRDRVDEKLFF
>TRBJ2-5|-|-|TRBV5-5
TGTGCCAGCAGCCCCCTCGGGACTGGAGAGACCCAGTACTTC
CASSPLGTGETQYF
>TRBJ2-5|TRBD1|-|TRBV27
TGTGCCAGCAGTTTATCAATGCGGACAGGTCTCGCCAAGACCCAGTACTTC
CASSLSMRTGLAKTQYF
>TRBJ1-1|-|-|TRBV28
TGTGCCAGCCAGACGGACCCTCGGACTGAAGCTTTCTTT
CASQTDPRTEAFF
>TRBJ1-2|-|-|TRBV2
TGTGCCAGCAGTCGGGGGACGGTCTATGGCTACACCTTC
CASSRGTVYGYTF
>TRBJ2-7|TRBD1|-|TRBV27
TGTGCCAGCAGTCCGGGACAGGACTCCTACGAGCAGTACTTC
CASSPGQDSYEQYF
>TRBJ1-5|TRBD1|-|TRBV5-8
TGTGCCAGCAGCTTGACAGGGGGAAGCAATCAGCCCCAGCATTTT
CASSLTGGSNQPQHF
>TRBJ1-5|TRBD1|-|TRBV27
TGTGCCAGCAGTGCCCGGGACAGGGATCAGCCCCAGCATTTT
CASSARDRDQPQHF
>TRBJ2-7|-|-|TRBV5-1
TGCGCCAGCAGCCCGGCGGGGAACGAGCAGTACTTC
CASSPAGNEQYF
>TRBJ1-1|TRBD1|-|TRBV15
TGTGCCACCAGCAGAGAACAGGGGAGAACTGAAGCTTTCTTT
CATSREQGRTEAFF
>TRBJ2-2|TRBD1|few|TRBV6-6
TGTGCCAGCAGTTACAAGCAGGGGGAGAAAACCGGGGAGCTGTTTTTT
CASSYKQGEKTGELFF
>TRBJ1-4|-|-|TRBV18
TGTGCCAGCTCACCATCTAGGACAGCCGTCGGTGTAGAACCATGTTTT
CASSPSRTAVGVEPCF
>TRBJ2-4|TRBD1|-|TRBV7-9
TGTGCCAGCAGCCTGACCGGGACAGGCAAAAACATTCAGTACTTC
CASSLTGTGKNIQYF
>TRBJ1-1|-|-|TRBV28
TGTGCCAGCGTCGACAGACCGAACACTGAAGCTTTCTTT
CASVDRPNTEAFF
>TRBJ1-1|-|-|TRBV11-2
TGTGCCAGCAGCTTAGATCGTATCAGTGAAGCTTTCTTT
CASSLDRISEAFF
>TRBJ2-1|-|few|TRBV19
TGTGCCAGTAGTCTCCCTGCAGGTTCGGTCGGTGAGCAGTTCTTC
CASSLPAGSVGEQFF
>TRBJ2-2|TRBD2|-|TRBV28
TGTGCCAGCAGTACGTGGACTAGCGGGGACTATACTGGGACCGGGGAGCTGTTTTTT
CASSTWTSGDYTGTGELFF